A few counts support the clone carrying this T cell receptor (beta chain). CDR3 length: 16 residues. Germline assignment: CDR1 DFQATT and CDR2 SNEGSKA (reference sequence). V lost 6 bases, J lost 0 bases, and 6 bases stayed unmatched. From the RT-PCR reads, TCRdb called clonotypes with MiXCR, one entry per CDR3 protein. The sample lists about 700,000 distinct CDR3 sequences; 13% to 15% were seen once. Sequencing was done on a sample of memory CD4+ T cells from blood. The receptor's source is a female donor in good health, serving as a healthy control. The rearrangement links TRBV20-1 to TRBJ2-1; 12 nucleotides align to TRBD2. The CDR3 region is CSARTSGKGSYNEQFF. The CDR3 bases are TGCAGTGCCCGGACTAGCGGGAAAGGCTCCTACAATGAGCAGTTCTTC.